The source of this T cell receptor beta chain is a study of human T cells and chemical hapten exposure. Overall study results and limits: The number of TCRs over 1 in 1000 frequency stayed unchanged after DPC. Each of the donors had alopecia, so their immune responses may not resemble those of healthy people.

The J segment lost 1 base and the V segment lost 0 bases, leaving 3 bases of the junction unmatched. The CDR3 contains 17 residues. Germline assignment: CDR1 SGHAT and CDR2 FQNNGV. TCRdb independently ran MiXCR on the RACE reads; one entry per CDR3 protein. The table includes roughly 100,000 distinct CDR3 sequences, around 34% detected once. Time point of the sample: patch test 3, about 24 weeks after DPC sensitization. The treatment is: therapeutic diphenylcyclopropenone sensitization with weekly scalp DPC. On this clonotype itself: The antigen is undetermined.

The sequence derives from a man aged 35-49 years with alopecia areata. Some clones in this sample may be carry-over from other donors' samples. The V gene is TRBV11-2, the J gene TRBJ2-3; 11 nucleotides align to TRBD2. The sequences come from whole blood, collected in connection with sensitization to the hapten diphenylcyclopropenone (DPC). The CDR3 region has the DNA TGTGCCAGCAGCTTAGAGGAACTAGCGGGGGGCACAGATACGCAGTATTTT. It translates to CASSLEELAGGTDTQYF.